This T cell receptor beta chain emerged from a study of PD-L1 blockade in urothelial cancer. Time point defined: peripheral blood 6 weeks after treatment start. This CDR3 spans 14 amino acids. V was clipped by 3 bases and J by 2 bases, with 10 bases between them. Germline V gene sequence: CDR1 SGHRS, CDR2 YFSETQ. The method was immunoSEQ multiplex PCR; TCRdb's version includes in-frame clones alone and lacks a portion of them. The sample lists some 110,000 clones, approximately 90% occurring once. This rearrangement joins TRBV5-1 to TRBJ2-3; a weak D match, TRBD1 (6 bases). This material consisted of PBMCs, taken around atezolizumab (anti-PD-L1) treatment. The sequence was obtained from a man aged 60 to 75 with urothelial cancer. CDR3 sequence: CASSYTGTTDTQYF. CDR3 bases: TGCGCCAGCAGCTACACAGGGACCACAGATACGCAGTATTTT.